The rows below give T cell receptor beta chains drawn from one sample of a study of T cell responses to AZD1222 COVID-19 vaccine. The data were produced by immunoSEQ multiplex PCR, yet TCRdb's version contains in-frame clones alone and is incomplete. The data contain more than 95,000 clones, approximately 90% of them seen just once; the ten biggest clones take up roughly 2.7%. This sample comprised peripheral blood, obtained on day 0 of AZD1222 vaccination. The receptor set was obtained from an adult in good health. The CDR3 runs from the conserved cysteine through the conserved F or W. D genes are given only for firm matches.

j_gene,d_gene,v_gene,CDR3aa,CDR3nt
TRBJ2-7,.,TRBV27,CASSLLGRTYEQYF,TGTGCCAGCAGTTTATTAGGGAGAACCTACGAGCAGTACTTC
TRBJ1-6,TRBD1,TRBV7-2,CASSLDRAVNSPLHF,TGTGCCAGCAGCTTGGACAGGGCAGTAAATTCACCCCTCCACTTT
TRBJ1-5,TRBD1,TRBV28,CASSPRGQGTDQPQHF,TGTGCCAGCAGCCCTAGGGGACAGGGAACAGATCAGCCCCAGCATTTT
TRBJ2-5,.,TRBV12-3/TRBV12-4,CASSFRRGQYF,TGTGCCAGCAGTTTCCGTCGGGGCCAGTACTTC
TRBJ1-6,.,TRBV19,CASSGDGNSPLHF,TGTGCCAGTAGTGGAGACGGTAATTCACCCCTCCACTTT
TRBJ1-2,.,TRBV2,CASMGVSGGYTF,TGTGCCAGCATGGGGGTTAGTGGTGGCTACACCTTC
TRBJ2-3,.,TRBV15,CATSRERTTFTDTQYF,TGTGCCACCAGCAGAGAGCGGACTACTTTCACAGATACGCAGTATTTT
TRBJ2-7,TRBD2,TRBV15,CATSEGVAGPYEQYF,TGTGCCACCAGCGAGGGGGTAGCGGGACCATACGAGCAGTACTTC
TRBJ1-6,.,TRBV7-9,CASSLSAGDNSPLHF,TGTGCCAGCAGCTTAAGCGCAGGGGACAATTCACCCCTCCACTTT
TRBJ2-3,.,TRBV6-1,CASSELGVGTDTQYF,TGTGCCAGCAGTGAACTAGGGGTCGGCACAGATACGCAGTATTTT
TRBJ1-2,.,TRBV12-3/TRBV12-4,CASSLGINYGYTF,TGTGCCAGCAGTCTAGGGATTAACTATGGCTACACCTTC
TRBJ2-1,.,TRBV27,CASSPLARSYNEQFF,TGTGCCAGCAGTCCCCTCGCTAGGTCCTACAATGAGCAGTTCTTC
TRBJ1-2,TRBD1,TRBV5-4,CASSLDRGRLGYTF,TGTGCCAGCAGCTTGGACAGGGGGCGCCTGGGCTACACCTTC
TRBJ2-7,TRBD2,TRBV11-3,CASSLGGSTYEQYF,TGTGCCAGCAGCTTAGGCGGGAGTACCTACGAGCAGTACTTC